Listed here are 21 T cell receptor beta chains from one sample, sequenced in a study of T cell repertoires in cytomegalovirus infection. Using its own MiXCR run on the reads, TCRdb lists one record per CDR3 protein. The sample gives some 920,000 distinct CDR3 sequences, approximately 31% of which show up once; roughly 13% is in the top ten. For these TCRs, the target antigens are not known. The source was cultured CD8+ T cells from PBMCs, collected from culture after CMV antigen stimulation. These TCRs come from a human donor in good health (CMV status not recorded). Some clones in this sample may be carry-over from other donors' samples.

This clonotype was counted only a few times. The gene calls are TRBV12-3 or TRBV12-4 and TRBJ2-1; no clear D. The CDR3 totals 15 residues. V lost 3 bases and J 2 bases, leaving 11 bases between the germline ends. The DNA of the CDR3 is TGTGCCAGCAGTTTCCCCGGCATTCCCTACAATGAGCAGTTCTTC. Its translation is CASSFPGIPYNEQFF.

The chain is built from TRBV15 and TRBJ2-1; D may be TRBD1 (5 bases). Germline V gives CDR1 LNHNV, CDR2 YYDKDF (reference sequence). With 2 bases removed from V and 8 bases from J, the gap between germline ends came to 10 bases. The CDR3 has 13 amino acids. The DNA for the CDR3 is TGTGCCACCAGCAGACCTGACAGTCATGAGCAGTTCTTC. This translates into CATSRPDSHEQFF.

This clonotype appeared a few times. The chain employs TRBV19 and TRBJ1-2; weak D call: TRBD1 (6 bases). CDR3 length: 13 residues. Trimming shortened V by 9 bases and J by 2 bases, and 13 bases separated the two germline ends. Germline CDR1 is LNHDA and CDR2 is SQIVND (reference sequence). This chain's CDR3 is CASAGELNYGYTF. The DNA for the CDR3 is TGTGCCAGCGCAGGGGAATTGAACTATGGCTACACCTTC.

CDR3 sequence: CASRDRGAQPQHF. The CDR3 coding sequence is TGTGCCAGCAGGGACAGGGGGGCGCAGCCCCAGCATTTT. This chain joins TRBV6-6 and TRBJ1-5; 10 bases are a match to TRBD1. The CDR3 length is 13 residues. The V gene end was trimmed by 6 bases and the J gene end by 7 bases; junction bases not matched to a gene: 3. Germline lookup yields CDR1 MNHNY and CDR2 SVGAGI (reference sequence).

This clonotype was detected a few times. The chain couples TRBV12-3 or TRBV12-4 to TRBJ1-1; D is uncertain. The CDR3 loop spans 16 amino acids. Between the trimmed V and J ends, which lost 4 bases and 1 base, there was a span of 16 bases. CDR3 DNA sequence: TGTGCCAGCAGTTCTCGGGTAGGGTTGGCGAACACTGAAGCTTTCTTT. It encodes CASSSRVGLANTEAFF.

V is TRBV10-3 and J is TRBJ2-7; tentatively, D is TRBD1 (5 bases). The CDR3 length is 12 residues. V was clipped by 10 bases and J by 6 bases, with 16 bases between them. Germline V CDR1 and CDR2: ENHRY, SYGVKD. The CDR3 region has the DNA TGTGCCACCATGGGCAGGGTGGGCGAGCAGTACTTC. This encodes CATMGRVGEQYF.

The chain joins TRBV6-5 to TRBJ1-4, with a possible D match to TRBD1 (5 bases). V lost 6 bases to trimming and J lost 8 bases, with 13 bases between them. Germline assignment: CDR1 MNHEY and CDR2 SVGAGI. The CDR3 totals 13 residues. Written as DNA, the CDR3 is TGTGCCAGCAGCAGTCGACAGATCGAAAAACTGTTTTTT. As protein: CASSSRQIEKLFF.

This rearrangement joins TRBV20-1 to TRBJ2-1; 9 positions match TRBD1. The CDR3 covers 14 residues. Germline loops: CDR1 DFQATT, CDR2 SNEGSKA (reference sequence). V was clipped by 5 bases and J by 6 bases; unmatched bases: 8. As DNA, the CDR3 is TGCAGTGCTTGGCACCGGGACAGGGTCAATGAGCAGTTCTTC. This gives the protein CSAWHRDRVNEQFF.

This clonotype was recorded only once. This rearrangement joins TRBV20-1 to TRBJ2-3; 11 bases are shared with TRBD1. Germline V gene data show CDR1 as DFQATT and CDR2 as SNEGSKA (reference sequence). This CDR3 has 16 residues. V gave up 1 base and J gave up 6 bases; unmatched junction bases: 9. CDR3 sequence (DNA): TGCAGTGCTAGAGTTGGGGACAGGGGGTTGAGGGATACGCAGTATTTT. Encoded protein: CSARVGDRGLRDTQYF.

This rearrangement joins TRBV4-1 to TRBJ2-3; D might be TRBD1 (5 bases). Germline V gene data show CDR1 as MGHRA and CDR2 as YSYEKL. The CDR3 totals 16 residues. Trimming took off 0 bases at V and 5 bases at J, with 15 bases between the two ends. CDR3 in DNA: TGCGCCAGCAGCCAAGACCCCCCTCGAAGGGGAGATACGCAGTATTTT. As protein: CASSQDPPRRGDTQYF.

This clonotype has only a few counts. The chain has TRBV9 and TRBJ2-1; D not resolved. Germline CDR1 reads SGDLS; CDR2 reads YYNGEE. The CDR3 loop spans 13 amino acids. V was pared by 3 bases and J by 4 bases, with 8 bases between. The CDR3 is CASSGTYYNEQFF. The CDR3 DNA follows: TGTGCCAGCAGCGGAACCTATTACAATGAGCAGTTCTTC. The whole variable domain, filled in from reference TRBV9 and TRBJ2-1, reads DSGVTQTPKHLITATGQRVTLRCSPRSGDLSVYWYQQSLDQGLQFLIQYYNGEERAKGNILERFSAQQFPDLHSELNLSSLELGDSALYFCASSGTYYNEQFFGPGTRLTVL.

Here the CDR3 DNA reads TGCGCCAGCGGACAGGGGGCTTTTACCGGGGAGCTGTTTTTT. It is translated as CASGQGAFTGELFF. This chain links TRBV10-2 with TRBJ2-2, with TRBD1 matching over 11 bases. Germline values: CDR1 WSHSY, CDR2 SAAADI. The V gene end was trimmed by 8 bases and the J gene end by 5 bases; junction bases not matched to a gene: 4. The CDR3 spans 14 residues.

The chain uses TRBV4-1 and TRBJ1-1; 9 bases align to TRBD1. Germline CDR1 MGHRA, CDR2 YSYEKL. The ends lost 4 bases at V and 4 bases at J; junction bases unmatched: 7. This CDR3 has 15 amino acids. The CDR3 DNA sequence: TGCGCCAGCAGCCTACCGGGACAGGGAATCACTGAAGCTTTCTTT. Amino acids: CASSLPGQGITEAFF.

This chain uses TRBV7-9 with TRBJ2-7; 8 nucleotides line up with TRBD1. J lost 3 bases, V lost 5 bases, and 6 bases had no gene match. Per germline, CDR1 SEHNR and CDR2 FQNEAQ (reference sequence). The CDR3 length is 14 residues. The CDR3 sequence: CASSARTGIYEQYF. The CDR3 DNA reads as TGTGCCAGCAGCGCCCGGACAGGGATCTACGAGCAGTACTTC.

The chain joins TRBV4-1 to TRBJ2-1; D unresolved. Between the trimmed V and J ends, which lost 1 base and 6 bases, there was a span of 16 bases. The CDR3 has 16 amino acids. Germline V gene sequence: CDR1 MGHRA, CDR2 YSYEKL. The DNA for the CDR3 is TGCGCCAGCAGCCAAGTGGCGGACCACCGATTCAATGAGCAGTTCTTC. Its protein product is CASSQVADHRFNEQFF.

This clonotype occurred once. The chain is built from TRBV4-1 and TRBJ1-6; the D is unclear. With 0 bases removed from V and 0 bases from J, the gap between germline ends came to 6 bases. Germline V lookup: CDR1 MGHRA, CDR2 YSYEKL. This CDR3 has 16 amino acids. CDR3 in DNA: TGCGCCAGCAGCCAAGACGTCGGCTCCTATAATTCACCCCTCCACTTT. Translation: CASSQDVGSYNSPLHF.

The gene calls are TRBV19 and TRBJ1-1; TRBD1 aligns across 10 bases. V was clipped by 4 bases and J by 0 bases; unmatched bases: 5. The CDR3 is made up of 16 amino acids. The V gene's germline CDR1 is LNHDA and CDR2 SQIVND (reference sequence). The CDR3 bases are TGTGCCAGTAGTACGAGACAGGGGGCTATGAACACTGAAGCTTTCTTT. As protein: CASSTRQGAMNTEAFF.

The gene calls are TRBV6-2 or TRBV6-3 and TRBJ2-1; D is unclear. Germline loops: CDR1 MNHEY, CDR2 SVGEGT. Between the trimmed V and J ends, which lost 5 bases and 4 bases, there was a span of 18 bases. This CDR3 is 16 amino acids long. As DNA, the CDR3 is TGTGCCAGCAGTACAGACACTCTCGGTGGTTACAATGAGCAGTTCTTC. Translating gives CASSTDTLGGYNEQFF.

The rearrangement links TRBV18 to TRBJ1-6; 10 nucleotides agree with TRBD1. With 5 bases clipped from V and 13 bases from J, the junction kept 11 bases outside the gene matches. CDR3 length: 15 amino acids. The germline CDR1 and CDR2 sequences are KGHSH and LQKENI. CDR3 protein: CASSFNRDRGAPLHF. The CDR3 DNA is TGTGCCAGCTCATTTAACCGGGACAGGGGAGCGCCCCTCCACTTT.

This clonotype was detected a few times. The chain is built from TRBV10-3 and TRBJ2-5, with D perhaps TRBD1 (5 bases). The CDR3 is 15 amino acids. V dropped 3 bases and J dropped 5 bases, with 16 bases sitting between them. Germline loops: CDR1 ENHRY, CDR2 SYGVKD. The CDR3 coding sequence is TGTGCCATCAGTGAAGTAAGGGGCACCGGGGAGACCCAGTACTTC. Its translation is CAISEVRGTGETQYF.

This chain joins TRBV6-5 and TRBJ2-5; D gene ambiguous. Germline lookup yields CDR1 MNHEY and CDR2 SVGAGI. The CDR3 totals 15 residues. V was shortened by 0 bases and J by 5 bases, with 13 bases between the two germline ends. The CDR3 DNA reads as TGTGCCAGCAGTTACTCAGACTCCCAGTGGGAGACCCAGTACTTC. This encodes CASSYSDSQWETQYF.